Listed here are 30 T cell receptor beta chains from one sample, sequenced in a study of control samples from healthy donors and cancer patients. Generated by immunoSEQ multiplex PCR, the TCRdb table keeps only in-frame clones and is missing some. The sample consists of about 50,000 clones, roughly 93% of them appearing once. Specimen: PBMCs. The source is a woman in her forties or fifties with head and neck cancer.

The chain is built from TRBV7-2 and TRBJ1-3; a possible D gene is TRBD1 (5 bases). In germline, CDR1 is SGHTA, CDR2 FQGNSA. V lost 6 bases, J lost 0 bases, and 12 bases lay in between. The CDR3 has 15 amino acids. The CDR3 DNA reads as TGTGCCAGCAGACCGGGACGGACCTCTGGAAACACCATATATTTT. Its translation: CASRPGRTSGNTIYF.

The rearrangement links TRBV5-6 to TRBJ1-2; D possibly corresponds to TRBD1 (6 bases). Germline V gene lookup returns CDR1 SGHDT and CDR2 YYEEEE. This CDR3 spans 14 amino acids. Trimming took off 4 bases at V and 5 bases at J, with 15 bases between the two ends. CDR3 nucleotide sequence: TGTGCCAGCAGCATAGGGCAGGGGCCATATGGCTACACCTTC. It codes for CASSIGQGPYGYTF.

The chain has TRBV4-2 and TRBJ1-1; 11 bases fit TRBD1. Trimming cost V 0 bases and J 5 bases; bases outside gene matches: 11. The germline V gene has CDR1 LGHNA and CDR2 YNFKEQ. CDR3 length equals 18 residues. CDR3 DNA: TGTGCCAGCAGCCAAGACCCCGGGACAGGGGGATTAGGGACTGAAGCTTTCTTT. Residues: CASSQDPGTGGLGTEAFF.

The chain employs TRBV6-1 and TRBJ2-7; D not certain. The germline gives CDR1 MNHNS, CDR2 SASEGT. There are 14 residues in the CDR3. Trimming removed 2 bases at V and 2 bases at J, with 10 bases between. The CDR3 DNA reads TGTGCCAGCAGTGAAAGGAGTTCCACCTACGAGCAGTACTTC. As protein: CASSERSSTYEQYF.

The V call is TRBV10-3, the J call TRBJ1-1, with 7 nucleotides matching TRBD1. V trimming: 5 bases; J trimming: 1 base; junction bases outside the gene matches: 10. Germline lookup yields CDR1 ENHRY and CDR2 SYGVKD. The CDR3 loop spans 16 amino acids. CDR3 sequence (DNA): TGTGCCATCAGTTCTTTAGGACAGGCGGAGAACACTGAAGCTTTCTTT. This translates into CAISSLGQAENTEAFF.

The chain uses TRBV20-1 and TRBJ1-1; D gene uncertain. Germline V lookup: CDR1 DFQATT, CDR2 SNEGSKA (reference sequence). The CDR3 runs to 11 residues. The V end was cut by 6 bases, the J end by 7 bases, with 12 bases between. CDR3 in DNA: TGCAGTGCGGGCGACTCCCTTGAAGCTTTCTTT. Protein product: CSAGDSLEAFF.

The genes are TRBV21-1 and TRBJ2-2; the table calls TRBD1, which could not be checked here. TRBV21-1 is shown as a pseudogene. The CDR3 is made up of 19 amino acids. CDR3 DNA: TGTGCCAGCAGCTCTATACAGGGCCCTGGGGCCCCGAACACCGGGGAGCTGTTTTTT. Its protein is CASSSIQGPGAPNTGELFF.

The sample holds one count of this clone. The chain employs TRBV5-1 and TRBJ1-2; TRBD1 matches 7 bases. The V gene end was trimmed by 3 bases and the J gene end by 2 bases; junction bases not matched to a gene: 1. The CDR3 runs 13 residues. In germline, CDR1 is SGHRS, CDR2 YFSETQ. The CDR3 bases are TGCGCCAGCAGCTCCAGGGGGAACTATGGCTACACCTTC. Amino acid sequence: CASSSRGNYGYTF.

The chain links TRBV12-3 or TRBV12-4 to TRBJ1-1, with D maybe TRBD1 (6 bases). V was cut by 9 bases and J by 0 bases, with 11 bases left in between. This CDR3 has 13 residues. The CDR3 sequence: CASGQLMNTEAFF. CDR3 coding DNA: TGTGCCAGTGGACAGCTAATGAACACTGAAGCTTTCTTT.

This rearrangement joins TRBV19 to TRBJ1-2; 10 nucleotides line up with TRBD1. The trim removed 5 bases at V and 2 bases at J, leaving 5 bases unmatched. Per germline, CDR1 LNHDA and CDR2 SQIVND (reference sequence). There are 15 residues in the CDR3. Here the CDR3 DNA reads TGTGCCAGTAGTGGGGGACAGGGGAGGAACTATGGCTACACCTTC. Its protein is CASSGGQGRNYGYTF.

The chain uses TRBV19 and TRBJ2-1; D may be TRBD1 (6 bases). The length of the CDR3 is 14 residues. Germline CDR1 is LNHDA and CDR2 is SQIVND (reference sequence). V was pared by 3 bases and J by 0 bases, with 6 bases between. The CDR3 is CASSIRGSYNEQFF. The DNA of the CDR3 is TGTGCCAGTAGTATCAGGGGCTCCTACAATGAGCAGTTCTTC.

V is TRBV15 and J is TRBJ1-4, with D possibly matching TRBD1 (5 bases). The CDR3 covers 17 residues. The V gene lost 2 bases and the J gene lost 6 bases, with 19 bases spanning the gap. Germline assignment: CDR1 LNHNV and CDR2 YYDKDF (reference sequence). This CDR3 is CATSRLDGLGRDEKLFF. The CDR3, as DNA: TGTGCCACCAGCAGATTGGACGGCTTGGGACGGGATGAAAAACTGTTTTTT.

The CDR3 DNA is TGTGCCAGCAGTGAAGCAACAGGGAGAGAGACCCAGTACTTC. Its protein product is CASSEATGRETQYF. This chain connects TRBV2 to TRBJ2-5; D is possibly TRBD1 (6 bases). This CDR3 is 14 amino acids long. The V gene's germline CDR1 is SNHLY and CDR2 FYNNEI. The germline V and J ends were trimmed by 0 bases and 4 bases, with 9 bases remaining between them.

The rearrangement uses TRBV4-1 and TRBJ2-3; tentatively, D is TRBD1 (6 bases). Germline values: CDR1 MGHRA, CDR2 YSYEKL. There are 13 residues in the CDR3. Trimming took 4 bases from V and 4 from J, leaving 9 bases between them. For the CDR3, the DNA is TGCGCCAGCAGCCTCGAGGGGGCAGATACGCAGTATTTT. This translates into CASSLEGADTQYF.

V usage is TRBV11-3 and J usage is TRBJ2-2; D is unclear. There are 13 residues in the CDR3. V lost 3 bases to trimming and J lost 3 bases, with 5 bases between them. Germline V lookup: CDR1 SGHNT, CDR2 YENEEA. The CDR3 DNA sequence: TGTGCCAGCAGCTTTGGTGACACCGGGGAGCTGTTTTTT. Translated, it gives CASSFGDTGELFF.

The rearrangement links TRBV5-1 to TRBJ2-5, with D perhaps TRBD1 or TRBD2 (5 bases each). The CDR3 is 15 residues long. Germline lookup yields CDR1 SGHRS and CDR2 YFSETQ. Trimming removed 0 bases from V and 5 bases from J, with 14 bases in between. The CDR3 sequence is CASSLEGQGGETQYF. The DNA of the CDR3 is TGCGCCAGCAGCTTGGAGGGCCAGGGCGGGGAGACCCAGTACTTC.

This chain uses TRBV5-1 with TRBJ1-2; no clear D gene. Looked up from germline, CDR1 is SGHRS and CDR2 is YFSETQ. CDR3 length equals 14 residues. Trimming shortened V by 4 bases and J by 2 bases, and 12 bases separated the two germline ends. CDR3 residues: CASSPESPNYGYTF. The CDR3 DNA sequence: TGCGCCAGCAGCCCGGAGAGTCCCAACTATGGCTACACCTTC.

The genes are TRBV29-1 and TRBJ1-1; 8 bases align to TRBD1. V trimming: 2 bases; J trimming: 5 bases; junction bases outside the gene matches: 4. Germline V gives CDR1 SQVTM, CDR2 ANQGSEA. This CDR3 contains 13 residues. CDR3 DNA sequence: TGCAGCGTTGAACAGGGGGCATATACTGAAGCTTTCTTT. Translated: CSVEQGAYTEAFF. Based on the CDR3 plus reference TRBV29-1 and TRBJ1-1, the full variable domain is SAVISQKPSRDICQRGTSLTIQCQVDSQVTMMFWYRQQPGQSLTLIATANQGSEATYESGFVIDKFPISRPNLTFSTLTVSNMSPEDSSIYLCSVEQGAYTEAFFGQGTRLTVV.

The CDR3, as DNA: TGTGCCAGCAGCCCGGATAGCACAGATACGCAGTATTTT. As protein: CASSPDSTDTQYF. This chain connects TRBV5-4 to TRBJ2-3; D is undetermined. CDR3 size: 13 residues. Trimming stripped 4 bases from V and 0 bases from J, with 6 bases between. Germline CDR1 is SGHNT and CDR2 is YYREEE (reference sequence).

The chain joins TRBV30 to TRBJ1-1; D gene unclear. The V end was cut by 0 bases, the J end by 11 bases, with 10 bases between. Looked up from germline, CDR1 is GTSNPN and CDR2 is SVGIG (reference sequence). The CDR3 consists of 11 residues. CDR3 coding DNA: TGTGCCTGGAGTGTGGGAACGTTGGCTTTCTTT. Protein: CAWSVGTLAFF.

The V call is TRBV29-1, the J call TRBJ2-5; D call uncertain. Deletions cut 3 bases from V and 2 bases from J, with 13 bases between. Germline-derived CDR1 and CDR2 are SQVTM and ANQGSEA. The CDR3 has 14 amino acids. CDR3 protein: CSVEGLIMQETQYF. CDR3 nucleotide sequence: TGCAGCGTTGAGGGCCTAATAATGCAAGAGACCCAGTACTTC.

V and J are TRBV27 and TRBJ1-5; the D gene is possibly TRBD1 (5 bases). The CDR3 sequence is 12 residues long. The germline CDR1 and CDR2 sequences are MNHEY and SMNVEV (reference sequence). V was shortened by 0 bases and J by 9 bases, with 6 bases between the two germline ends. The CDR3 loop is CASSLSQGPQHF. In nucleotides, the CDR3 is TGTGCCAGCAGTTTATCCCAGGGGCCCCAGCATTTT.

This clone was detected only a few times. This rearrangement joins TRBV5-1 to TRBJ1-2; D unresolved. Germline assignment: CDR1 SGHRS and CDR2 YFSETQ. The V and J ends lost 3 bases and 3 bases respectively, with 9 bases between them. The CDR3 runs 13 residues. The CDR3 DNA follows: TGCGCCAGCAGCTCCCAGGATTACTATGGCTACACCTTC. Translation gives CASSSQDYYGYTF.

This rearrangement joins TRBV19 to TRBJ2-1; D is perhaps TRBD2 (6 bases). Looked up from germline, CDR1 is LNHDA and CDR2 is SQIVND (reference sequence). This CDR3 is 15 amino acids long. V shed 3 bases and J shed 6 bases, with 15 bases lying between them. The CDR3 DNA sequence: TGTGCCAGTAGTATGGCGGGAATGGGGAGCAATGAGCAGTTCTTC. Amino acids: CASSMAGMGSNEQFF.

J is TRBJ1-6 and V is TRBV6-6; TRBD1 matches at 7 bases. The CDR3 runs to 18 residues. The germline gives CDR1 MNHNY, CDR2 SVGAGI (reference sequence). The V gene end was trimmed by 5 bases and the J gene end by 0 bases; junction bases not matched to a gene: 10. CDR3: CASSRDSWDSSYNSPLHF. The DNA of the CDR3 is TGTGCCAGCAGTCGGGATAGCTGGGACAGCTCCTATAATTCACCCCTCCACTTT.

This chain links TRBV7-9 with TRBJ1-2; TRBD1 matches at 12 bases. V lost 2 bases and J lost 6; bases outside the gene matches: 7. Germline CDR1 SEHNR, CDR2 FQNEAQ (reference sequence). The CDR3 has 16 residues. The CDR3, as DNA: TGTGCCAGCAGCTTACCCCTGGGACAGGGGGCGAATGGCTACACCTTC. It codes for CASSLPLGQGANGYTF.

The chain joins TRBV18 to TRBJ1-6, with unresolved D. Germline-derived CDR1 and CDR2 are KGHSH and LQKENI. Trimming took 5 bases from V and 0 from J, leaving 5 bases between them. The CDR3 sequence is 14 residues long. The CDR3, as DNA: TGTGCCAGCTCAACTAGCTCCTATAATTCACCCCTCCACTTT. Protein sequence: CASSTSSYNSPLHF.

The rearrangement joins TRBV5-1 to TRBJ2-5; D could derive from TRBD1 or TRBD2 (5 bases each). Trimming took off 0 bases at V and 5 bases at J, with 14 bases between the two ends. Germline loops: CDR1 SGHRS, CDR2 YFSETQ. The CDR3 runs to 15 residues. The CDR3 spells CASSLVGTVGETQYF. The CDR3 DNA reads TGCGCCAGCAGCTTGGTCGGGACGGTCGGGGAGACCCAGTACTTC.

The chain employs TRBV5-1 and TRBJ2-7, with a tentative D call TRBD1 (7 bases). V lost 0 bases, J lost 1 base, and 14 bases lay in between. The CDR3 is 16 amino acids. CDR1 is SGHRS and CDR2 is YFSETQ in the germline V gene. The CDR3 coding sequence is TGCGCCAGCAGCTTGGAGGCAGGGGGACTGTCCTACGAGCAGTACTTC. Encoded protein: CASSLEAGGLSYEQYF.

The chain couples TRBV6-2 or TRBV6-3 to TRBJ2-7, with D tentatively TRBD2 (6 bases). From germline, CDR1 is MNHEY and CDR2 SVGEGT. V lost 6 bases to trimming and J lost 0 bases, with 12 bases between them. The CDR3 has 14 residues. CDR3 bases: TGTGCCAGCAGCCGGGGGAGTCCCTCCTACGAGCAGTACTTC. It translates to CASSRGSPSYEQYF.